This entry lists 13 T cell receptor beta chains sequenced from one sample in a study of blood T cell repertoires in COVID-19. Only in-frame clones appear in the TCRdb table, and some are missing; sequencing was by immunoSEQ multiplex PCR. The sample contains 230,000 or so clones, about 79% of which appear only once. Sequenced sample: peripheral blood. The source is a middle-aged woman who had recovered from COVID-19.

This sequence joins TRBV3-1 (or the pseudogene TRBV3-2) and TRBJ2-3, with TRBD2 as a possible D gene (7 bases). The V gene's germline CDR1 is LGHDT and CDR2 YNNKEL (reference sequence). The CDR3 totals 16 residues. V lost 4 bases to trimming and J lost 2 bases, with 16 bases between them. The CDR3 loop reads CASSPLAGAVTDTQYF. The CDR3 DNA reads TGTGCCAGCAGCCCCCTGGCGGGGGCGGTCACAGATACGCAGTATTTT.

This clone appeared many times. This chain joins TRBV2 and TRBJ2-3; D gene ambiguous. The CDR3 is made up of 15 amino acids. V lost 5 bases to trimming and J lost 1 base, with 13 bases between them. Germline V gene sequence: CDR1 SNHLY, CDR2 FYNNEI. The CDR3 spells CASSSILVGTDTQYF. In DNA form, the CDR3 reads TGTGCCAGCAGTTCCATTCTAGTAGGCACAGATACGCAGTATTTT.

This rearrangement joins TRBV6-2 or TRBV6-3 to TRBJ1-5; no clear D. Trimming removed 5 bases at V and 2 bases at J, with 7 bases between. Germline V CDR1 and CDR2: MNHEY, SVGEGT. The CDR3 length is 13 residues. CDR3 nucleotide sequence: TGTGCCAGCAGTGAGGGTGGCAATCAGCCCCAGCATTTT. Translation gives CASSEGGNQPQHF.

The V and J genes are TRBV3-1 (or the pseudogene TRBV3-2) and TRBJ2-3; unclear D gene. CDR3 size: 16 residues. In germline, CDR1 is LGHDT, CDR2 YNNKEL (reference sequence). Trimming took 1 base from V and 0 from J, leaving 11 bases between them. Written as DNA, the CDR3 is TGTGCCAGCAGCCAAGGCGGCGGAGCAAGCACAGATACGCAGTATTTT. Protein sequence: CASSQGGGASTDTQYF.

The rearrangement links TRBV5-8 to TRBJ1-1; TRBD1 aligns across 9 bases. Per germline, CDR1 SGHTS and CDR2 YDEGEE. Trimming at V came to 5 bases and at J to 6 bases, leaving 8 bases not matched to a gene. The CDR3 runs 14 residues. CDR3 loop: CASRWLTGGSEAFF. The DNA for the CDR3 is TGTGCCAGCAGATGGCTAACAGGGGGCTCTGAAGCTTTCTTT.

This clone was counted only a few times. This chain links TRBV19 with TRBJ1-5; D uncertain. V was clipped by 3 bases and J by 7 bases, with 10 bases between them. The germline CDR1 and CDR2 sequences are LNHDA and SQIVND (reference sequence). The CDR3 sequence is 13 residues long. The CDR3 DNA follows: TGTGCCAGTAGTATCGGGTTGGCGCAGCCCCAGCATTTT. The encoded protein is CASSIGLAQPQHF.

V and J are TRBV9 and TRBJ2-1; no clear D. Deletions cut 5 bases from V and 6 bases from J, with 18 bases between. The CDR3 runs 15 residues. CDR1 SGDLS and CDR2 YYNGEE come from the germline V gene. Written as DNA, the CDR3 is TGTGCCAGCAGTTATGGCATTCCCAGTGGCAATGAGCAGTTCTTC. Translated, it gives CASSYGIPSGNEQFF. Full variable domain (outside the CDR3, taken from reference TRBV9 and TRBJ2-1): DSGVTQTPKHLITATGQRVTLRCSPRSGDLSVYWYQQSLDQGLQFLIQYYNGEERAKGNILERFSAQQFPDLHSELNLSSLELGDSALYFCASSYGIPSGNEQFFGPGTRLTVL.

The rearrangement links TRBV11-2 to TRBJ1-1; D remains unclear. This CDR3 spans 13 amino acids. Germline V CDR1 and CDR2: SGHAT, FQNNGV. The V end was cut by 4 bases, the J end by 0 bases, with 6 bases between. The CDR3 DNA reads as TGTGCCAGCAGCTACAGATTGAACACTGAAGCTTTCTTT. It specifies CASSYRLNTEAFF.

The chain is built from TRBV28 and TRBJ1-1; perhaps TRBD1 as D (6 bases). V was clipped by 5 bases and J by 3 bases, with 13 bases between them. CDR1 is MDHEN, CDR2 SYDVKM, per germline. This CDR3 has 14 amino acids. The CDR3 DNA reads TGTGCCAGCAGTCTAGGGGGGGGTCACACTGAAGCTTTCTTT. Protein product: CASSLGGGHTEAFF.

This clone was observed a few times. V is TRBV5-6 and J is TRBJ2-7, with 10 bases identical to TRBD1. Germline V gives CDR1 SGHDT, CDR2 YYEEEE. The junction had 3 bases not matched to a gene; V was cut back by 0 bases and J by 3 bases. The CDR3 spans 15 residues. In nucleotides, the CDR3 is TGTGCCAGCAGCTTGGGGGACAGGGGCAGCTACGAGCAGTACTTC. It codes for CASSLGDRGSYEQYF. Supplemented by reference TRBV5-6 and TRBJ2-7, the full variable domain reads DAGVTQSPTHLIKTRGQQVTLRCSPKSGHDTVSWYQQALGQGPQFIFQYYEEEERQRGNFPDRFSGHQFPNYSSELNVNALLLGDSALYLCASSLGDRGSYEQYFGPGTRLTVT.

The V and J genes are TRBV30 and TRBJ1-3; possibly TRBD1 for D (6 bases). This CDR3 contains 14 residues. The germline V gene encodes CDR1 GTSNPN and CDR2 SVGIG (reference sequence). V was shortened by 2 bases and J by 2 bases, with 10 bases between the two germline ends. The CDR3 DNA reads TGTGCCTGGAGTATAGGGGGGGCTGGAAACACCATATATTTT. Translated, it gives CAWSIGGAGNTIYF. Full variable domain (rest looked up from reference TRBV30 and TRBJ1-3): SQTIHQWPATLVQPVGSPLSLECTVEGTSNPNLYWYRQAAGRGLQLLFYSVGIGQISSEVPQNLSASRPQDRQFILSSKKLLLSDSGFYLCAWSIGGAGNTIYFGEGSWLTVV.

This clone was observed once. The gene calls are TRBV28 and TRBJ1-5; weak D call: TRBD1 (6 bases). Trimming took 5 bases from V and 0 from J, leaving 14 bases between them. The CDR3 consists of 16 residues. CDR1 is MDHEN, CDR2 SYDVKM, per germline. The CDR3 nucleotides read TGTGCCAGCAGTCCGGCGACAGGAAATAGCAATCAGCCCCAGCATTTT. It yields the protein CASSPATGNSNQPQHF.

As DNA, the CDR3 is TGTGCCAGCAGCGTCCAAGGGGTTTCTGAGCAGTTCTTC. Translating it yields CASSVQGVSEQFF. The chain joins TRBV9 to TRBJ2-1; D perhaps matches TRBD1 (5 bases). The CDR3 length is 13 residues. V was clipped by 2 bases and J by 9 bases, with 12 bases between them. CDR1 SGDLS and CDR2 YYNGEE come from the germline V gene.